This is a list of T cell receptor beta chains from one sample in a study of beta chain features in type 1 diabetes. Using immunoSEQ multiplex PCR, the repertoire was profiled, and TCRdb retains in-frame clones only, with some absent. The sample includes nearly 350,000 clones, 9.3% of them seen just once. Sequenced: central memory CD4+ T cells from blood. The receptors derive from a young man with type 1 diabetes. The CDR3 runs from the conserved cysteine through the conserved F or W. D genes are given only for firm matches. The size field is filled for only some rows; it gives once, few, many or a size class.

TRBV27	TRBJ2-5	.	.	CASSRRAGETQYF	TGTGCCAGCAGTCGACGGGCGGGAGAGACCCAGTACTTC
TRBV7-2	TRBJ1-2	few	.	CASSLGQGNSYGYTF	TGTGCCAGCAGCTTAGGTCAGGGAAACAGCTATGGCTACACCTTC
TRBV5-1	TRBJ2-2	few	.	CASSLDDSGELFF	TGCGCCAGCAGCTTGGATGACTCCGGGGAGCTGTTTTTT
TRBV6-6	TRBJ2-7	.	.	CASSYSSLSGIEQYF	TGTGCCAGCAGTTACTCGAGTCTTTCAGGGATCGAGCAGTACTTC
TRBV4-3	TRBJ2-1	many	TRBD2	CASSLGLAGDNEQFF	TGCGCCAGCAGCCTCGGACTAGCGGGAGACAATGAGCAGTTCTTC
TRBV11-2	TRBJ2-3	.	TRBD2	CASSPGLAGVVTQYF	TGTGCCAGCAGCCCGGGACTAGCGGGGGTAGTTACGCAGTATTTT
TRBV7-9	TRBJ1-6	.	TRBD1	CASSLGDRGNSPLHF	TGTGCCAGCAGCTTAGGTGACAGGGGCAATTCACCCCTCCACTTT
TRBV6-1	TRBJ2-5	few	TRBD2	CASSGRHSSGGAVQETQYF	TGTGCCAGCAGTGGCCGGCATTCTAGCGGGGGGGCCGTCCAAGAGACCCAGTACTTC
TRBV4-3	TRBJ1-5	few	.	CASSQGGRDQPQHF	TGCGCCAGCAGCCAAGGGGGCAGGGACCAGCCCCAGCATTTT
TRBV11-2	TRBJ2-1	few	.	CASSPQTGDNEQFF	TGCGCCAGCAGCCCACAGACGGGGGATAATGAGCAGTTCTTC
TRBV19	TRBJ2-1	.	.	CAGHNEQFF	TGTGCCGGGCACAATGAGCAGTTCTTC
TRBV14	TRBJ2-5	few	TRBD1	CASSQDRDRGGETQYF	TGTGCCAGCAGCCAAGATCGAGACAGGGGGGGGGAGACCCAGTACTTC
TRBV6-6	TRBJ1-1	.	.	CASSDRINTEAFF	TGTGCCAGCAGCGATAGGATAAACACTGAAGCTTTCTTT
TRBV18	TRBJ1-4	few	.	CASSPIGIPNEKLFF	TGTGCCAGCTCACCAATCGGGATTCCTAATGAAAAACTGTTTTTT
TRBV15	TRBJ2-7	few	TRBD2	CATSSRGGGPREQYF	TGTGCCACCAGCAGTCGTGGCGGGGGGCCCCGAGAGCAGTACTTC
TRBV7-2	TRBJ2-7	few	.	CASSSGQGGSYYEQYF	TGTGCCAGCAGCTCCGGCCAGGGTGGATCCTACTACGAGCAGTACTTC
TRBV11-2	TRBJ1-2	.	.	CASSPTRGAGYTF	TGTGCCAGCAGCCCGACGCGAGGGGCCGGCTACACCTTC
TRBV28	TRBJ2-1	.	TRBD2	CASSHPGTSGNNEQFF	TGTGCCAGCAGCCATCCCGGGACTAGCGGGAACAATGAGCAGTTCTTC
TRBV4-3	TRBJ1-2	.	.	CASSLQSRGPYGYTF	TGCGCCAGCAGCCTACAATCCAGGGGTCCCTATGGCTACACCTTC
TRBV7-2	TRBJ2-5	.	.	CASSFRVGAEETQYF	TGTGCCAGCAGCTTCCGGGTAGGAGCGGAAGAGACCCAGTACTTC
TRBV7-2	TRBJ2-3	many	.	CASSVSWLETDTQYF	TGTGCCAGCAGCGTCTCGTGGCTAGAGACAGATACGCAGTATTTT
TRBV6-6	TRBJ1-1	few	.	CASSLAETEAFF	TGTGCCAGCAGTTTAGCCGAAACTGAAGCTTTCTTT
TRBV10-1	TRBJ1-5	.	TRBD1	CASSEFGLGQYSNQPQHF	TGCGCCAGCAGTGAGTTTGGGTTGGGACAGTATAGCAATCAGCCCCAGCATTTT
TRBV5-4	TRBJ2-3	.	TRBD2	CASSFISGGPTDTQYF	TGTGCCAGCAGCTTTATAAGCGGGGGCCCGACAGATACGCAGTATTTT
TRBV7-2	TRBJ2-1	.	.	CASSLDISSYNEQFF	TGTGCCAGCAGCTTAGACATAAGCTCCTACAATGAGCAGTTCTTC
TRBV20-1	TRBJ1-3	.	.	CSARVWNTIYF	TGCAGTGCTAGAGTATGGAACACCATATATTTT
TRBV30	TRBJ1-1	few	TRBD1	CAWEGQGDTEAFF	TGTGCCTGGGAAGGACAGGGGGACACTGAAGCTTTCTTT
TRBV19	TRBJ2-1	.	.	CASSTSGQSSEQFF	TGTGCCAGTAGTACGTCCGGACAGTCCAGTGAGCAGTTCTTC
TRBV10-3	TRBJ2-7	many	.	CAISEANEQYF	TGTGCCATCAGTGAGGCGAACGAGCAGTACTTC
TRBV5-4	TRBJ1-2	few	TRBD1	CASSLDREDYGYTF	TGTGCCAGCAGCCTGGACAGGGAAGACTATGGCTACACCTTC
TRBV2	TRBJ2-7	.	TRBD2	CASNIGSGGTYEQYF	TGTGCCAGCAATATCGGTAGCGGGGGAACCTACGAGCAGTACTTC
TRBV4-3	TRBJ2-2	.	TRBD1	CASSQLRQGEGELFF	TGCGCCAGCAGCCAACTGCGACAGGGAGAAGGGGAGCTGTTTTTT
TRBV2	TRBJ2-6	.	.	CASTQGRVSVGANVLTF	TGTGCCAGCACCCAAGGGCGGGTTTCGGTTGGGGCCAACGTCCTGACTTTC
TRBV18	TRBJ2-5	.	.	CASSPPTSSLPTQYF	TGTGCCAGCTCACCACCGACTAGTTCCCTTCCGACCCAGTACTTC
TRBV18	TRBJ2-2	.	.	CASSSAQGPRELFF	TGTGCCAGCTCTAGCGCACAGGGCCCCCGGGAGCTGTTTTTT
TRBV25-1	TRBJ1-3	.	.	CASTGVSGNTIYF	TGTGCCAGCACAGGAGTCTCTGGAAACACCATATATTTT
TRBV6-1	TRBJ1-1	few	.	CASSEAELEAFF	TGTGCCAGCAGTGAAGCGGAGCTTGAAGCTTTCTTT
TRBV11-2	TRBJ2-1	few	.	CASSSSLGLYNEQFF	TGTGCCAGCAGCTCAAGCCTCGGACTATACAATGAGCAGTTCTTC
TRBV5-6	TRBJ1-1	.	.	CASSLDKGVTEAFF	TGTGCCAGCAGCTTGGACAAGGGGGTCACTGAAGCTTTCTTT
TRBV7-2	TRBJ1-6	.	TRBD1	CASSLGTGTQSPLHF	TGTGCCAGCAGCTTAGGGACAGGGACGCAATCACCCCTCCACTTT
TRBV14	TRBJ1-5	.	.	CASSQGWDQPQHF	TGTGCCAGCAGTCAAGGATGGGATCAGCCCCAGCATTTT
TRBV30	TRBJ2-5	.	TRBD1	CAWSGGQNLQETQYF	TGTGCCTGGAGTGGGGGACAGAACCTACAAGAGACCCAGTACTTC
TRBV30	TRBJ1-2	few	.	CAWSVLRGSYGYTF	TGTGCCTGGAGTGTACTCCGGGGGAGTTATGGCTACACCTTC